This T cell receptor beta chain was retrieved from a study of shared clonotypes between healthy human individuals. This table comes from immunoSEQ multiplex PCR, and its TCRdb copy is limited to in-frame clones, with some not included. This table holds about 2.4 million clones, approximately 94% found once. Germline CDR1 reads SGHRS; CDR2 reads YFSETQ. V was pared by 4 bases and J by 8 bases, with 14 bases of the junction left unmatched. The CDR3 covers 16 residues. V usage is TRBV5-1 and J usage is TRBJ1-2, with 10 bases lining up with TRBD1. The sequenced sample was naive CD4+ T cells from PBMCs. Described subset: CD45RA+ positively selected. The clonotype comes from a man between 18 and 29 years old in good health. Some clones in this sample may be carry-over from other donors' samples. For the CDR3, the DNA is TGCGCCAGCAGCAGGGGCGGACAGGGGGTGGACCTAGGCTACACCTTC. This gives the protein CASSRGGQGVDLGYTF.